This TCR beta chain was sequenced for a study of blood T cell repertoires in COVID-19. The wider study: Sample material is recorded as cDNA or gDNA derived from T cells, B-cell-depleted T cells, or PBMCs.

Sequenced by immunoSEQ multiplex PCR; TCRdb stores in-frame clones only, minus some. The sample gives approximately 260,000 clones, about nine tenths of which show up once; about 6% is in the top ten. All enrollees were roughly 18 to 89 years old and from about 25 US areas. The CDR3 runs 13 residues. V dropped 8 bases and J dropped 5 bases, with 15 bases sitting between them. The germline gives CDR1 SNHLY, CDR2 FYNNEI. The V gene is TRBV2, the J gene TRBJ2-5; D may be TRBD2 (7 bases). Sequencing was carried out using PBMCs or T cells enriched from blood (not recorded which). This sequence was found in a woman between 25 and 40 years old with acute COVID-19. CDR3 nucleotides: TGTGCCAGCCAGGAGGGGGGGCACGAGACCCAGTACTTC. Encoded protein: CASQEGGHETQYF.